This T cell receptor (beta chain) was sequenced in a study of shared clonotypes between healthy human individuals. Original handling: Junction-only sequences produced by ImmunoSEQ had no quality scores, so filtering differed. Using immunoSEQ multiplex PCR, the repertoire was profiled, and TCRdb retains in-frame clones only, with some absent. That table gives V, J and clone size, and the DNA gave D and trimming. The sample yields over 300,000 clones, around 90% seen once. Study donors comprised healthy, HIV-negative adults devoid of recent acute infection or vaccination. In CD8 memory, CD45RO+ cells were put together with CCR7-negative CD45RA+ TemRA cells. Findings and caveats of the study: Memory subsets had estimated richness that was generally smaller than that of naive subsets.

Comments on this clone: What it recognizes is unknown.

Per germline, CDR1 MGHRA and CDR2 YSYEKL. The V gene lost 4 bases and the J gene lost 0 bases, with 20 bases spanning the gap. This CDR3 is 18 amino acids long. The chain is built from TRBV4-1 and TRBJ2-3; D might be TRBD1 (6 bases). The receptor was derived from a man younger than 35 in good health. Sequences were obtained from memory CD8+ T cells sorted from blood. Subset defined: CD45RO+ cells pooled with CCR7-negative TemRA cells. CDR3 nucleotides: TGCGCCAGCAGCCTAAGGAGCGTAGGACAGACTAGCACAGATACGCAGTATTTT. It yields the protein CASSLRSVGQTSTDTQYF.